The 20 T cell receptor beta chains in this list originate from one sample, sequenced in a study of shared clonotypes between healthy human individuals. The repertoire was sequenced with immunoSEQ multiplex PCR; TCRdb's copy has only in-frame clones and lacks some. The repertoire holds approximately 2.1 million clones, over 90% seen once, with 0.35% to 0.5% in the top ten. The specimen sequenced was naive CD4+ T cells from PBMCs. Subset indicated: CD45RA+ positively selected. Receptors were obtained from a man aged 18 to 29 in good health. Some clones in this sample may be carry-over from other donors' samples.

The chain carries TRBV7-2 and TRBJ1-2, with a possible D match to TRBD1 (5 bases). This CDR3 region has 14 residues. Germline assignment: CDR1 SGHTA and CDR2 FQGNSA. Deletions cut 2 bases from V and 8 bases from J, with 15 bases between. CDR3 DNA sequence: TGTGCCAGCAGCTTAAAGGGGCAGGGCCGGGGCTACACCTTC. Protein: CASSLKGQGRGYTF.

This rearrangement joins TRBV27 to TRBJ2-2, with D tentatively TRBD1 or TRBD2 (7 bases each). Trimming shortened V by 5 bases and J by 3 bases, and 16 bases separated the two germline ends. The germline V gene encodes CDR1 MNHEY and CDR2 SMNVEV (reference sequence). This CDR3 has 16 amino acids. DNA for the CDR3: TGTGCCAGCAGTCTGGGGGGAGGGGGCGACACCGGGGAGCTGTTTTTT. This sequence encodes CASSLGGGGDTGELFF.

The rearrangement links TRBV18 to TRBJ2-5, with D possibly TRBD2 on 6 matching bases. Trimming cost V 0 bases and J 7 bases, with 9 bases left between them. The CDR3 covers 13 residues. Germline CDR1 is KGHSH and CDR2 is LQKENI. Written as DNA, the CDR3 is TGTGCCAGCTCACCACCGGAGGAGGGGACCCAGTACTTC. Its translation: CASSPPEEGTQYF.

The DNA for the CDR3 is TGTGCCAGCGTCGATAAACATGAGCAGTTCTTC. It yields the protein CASVDKHEQFF. J is TRBJ2-1 and V is TRBV28; D is undetermined. V lost 8 bases and J 8 bases, leaving 10 bases between the germline ends. Germline-derived CDR1 and CDR2 are MDHEN and SYDVKM. The CDR3 sequence is 11 residues long.

This sequence joins TRBV25-1 and TRBJ2-2; TRBD1 matches 9 bases. Germline V gene sequence: CDR1 MGHDK, CDR2 SYGVNS. The CDR3 has 16 amino acids. Germline trimming cut 5 bases from V and 4 bases from J; bases unmatched to any gene: 8. CDR3 sequence reads: CASSSPGQGVTGELFF. The CDR3 nucleotides read TGTGCCAGCAGTTCTCCGGGACAGGGAGTCACCGGGGAGCTGTTTTTT.

The CDR3 DNA sequence: TGCAGCGTTGAAGGGGACCCCAGGGGGCTGATGACTGAAGCTTTCTTT. Translating it yields CSVEGDPRGLMTEAFF. The chain carries TRBV29-1 and TRBJ1-1; 8 positions agree with TRBD1. Germline lookup yields CDR1 SQVTM and CDR2 ANQGSEA. Germline trimming cut 1 base from V and 5 bases from J; bases unmatched to any gene: 12. The CDR3 runs 16 residues.

This chain uses TRBV7-6 with TRBJ2-5, with 11 bases that match TRBD2. CDR1 is SGHVS and CDR2 is FNYEAQ in the germline V gene. The CDR3 sequence is 15 residues long. With V trimmed by 4 bases and J by 4 bases, 5 bases remained unmatched. As DNA, the CDR3 is TGTGCCAGCAGCTCGGGGACTAGCGGACGAGAGACCCAGTACTTC. Amino acids: CASSSGTSGRETQYF.

The genes are TRBV5-1 and TRBJ2-1, with D perhaps given as TRBD1 or TRBD2 (5 bases each). The CDR3 runs 15 residues. The germline CDR1 and CDR2 sequences are SGHRS and YFSETQ. V lost 3 bases, J lost 8 bases, and 18 bases lay in between. The CDR3 loop is CASSSAREYWDEQFF. CDR3 nucleotide sequence: TGCGCCAGCAGCTCTGCCAGGGAGTACTGGGATGAGCAGTTCTTC. Supplemented by reference TRBV5-1 and TRBJ2-1, the full variable domain reads KAGVTQTPRYLIKTRGQQVTLSCSPISGHRSVSWYQQTPGQGLQFLFEYFSETQRNKGNFPGRFSGRQFSNSRSEMNVSTLELGDSALYLCASSSAREYWDEQFFGPGTRLTVL.

V gene TRBV2 combines with J gene TRBJ2-7; D call uncertain. V was clipped by 2 bases and J by 2 bases, with 10 bases between them. In germline, CDR1 is SNHLY, CDR2 FYNNEI. This CDR3 has 14 residues. CDR3: CASSETLQAYEQYF. The CDR3 nucleotides are TGTGCCAGCAGTGAAACTTTGCAGGCCTACGAGCAGTACTTC.

The chain is built from TRBV7-9 and TRBJ1-4, with a weak D call TRBD1 (6 bases). Germline loops: CDR1 SEHNR, CDR2 FQNEAQ (reference sequence). The CDR3 consists of 15 residues. V gave up 3 bases and J gave up 6 bases, with 14 bases separating them. CDR3: CASSFRLAGDEKLFF. The CDR3 DNA reads TGTGCCAGCAGCTTCCGTTTGGCAGGGGATGAAAAACTGTTTTTT.

This rearrangement joins TRBV19 to TRBJ1-5; a weak D match, TRBD1 (5 bases). Trimming stripped 5 bases from V and 3 bases from J, with 20 bases between. CDR1 and CDR2 (germline): LNHDA, SQIVND (reference sequence). This CDR3 region has 17 residues. Here the CDR3 DNA reads TGTGCCAGTAGTTTCATTGACAGACCCAGAGTCAATCAGCCCCAGCATTTT. The encoded protein is CASSFIDRPRVNQPQHF.

The genes are TRBV28 and TRBJ1-2; TRBD1 is a possible D gene (5 bases). The CDR3 has 13 amino acids. Germline assignment: CDR1 MDHEN and CDR2 SYDVKM. The V gene lost 2 bases and the J gene lost 8 bases, with 12 bases spanning the gap. CDR3 region: CASSLRGTAGYTF. CDR3 bases: TGTGCCAGCAGTTTACGCGGGACGGCGGGCTACACCTTC.

V gene TRBV5-7 combines with J gene TRBJ2-3, with TRBD1 matching over 10 bases. TRBV5-7 belongs to the ORF category, with a function that is uncertain. The V gene end was trimmed by 4 bases and the J gene end by 6 bases; junction bases not matched to a gene: 11. The CDR3 totals 16 residues. In DNA form, the CDR3 reads TGTGCCAGCAGCACAACCCGACAGGGGGCGCAGGATACGCAGTATTTT. Translating it yields CASSTTRQGAQDTQYF.

The V call is TRBV5-1, the J call TRBJ2-1, with 8 bases fitting TRBD2. The CDR3 length is 16 residues. J lost 8 bases, V lost 4 bases, and 14 bases had no gene match. In germline, CDR1 is SGHRS, CDR2 YFSETQ. CDR3 loop: CASSTTGGGSLDEQFF. In DNA, the CDR3 is TGCGCCAGCAGCACGACGGGAGGGGGATCTTTAGATGAGCAGTTCTTC.

CDR3 sequence (DNA): TGTGCCAGCAGCGGGAGGGCCCTCGAGCAGTACTTC. As protein: CASSGRALEQYF. The chain is built from TRBV6-5 and TRBJ2-7, with TRBD2 identical over 8 bases. Germline values: CDR1 MNHEY, CDR2 SVGAGI. The CDR3 runs to 12 residues. J lost 6 bases, V lost 6 bases, and 4 bases had no gene match.

This chain connects TRBV7-2 to TRBJ1-2; D might be TRBD1 (6 bases). The CDR3 has 14 amino acids. Trimming stripped 7 bases from V and 0 bases from J, with 12 bases between. Germline V gives CDR1 SGHTA, CDR2 FQGNSA. CDR3 amino acids: CASNTGTANYGYTF. Written as DNA, the CDR3 is TGTGCCAGCAATACAGGGACGGCTAACTATGGCTACACCTTC.

This chain joins TRBV7-3 and TRBJ2-1; D is uncertain. The CDR3 contains 16 residues. V was trimmed by 5 bases and J by 2 bases, leaving 16 bases between them. CDR1 SGHTA and CDR2 FQGTGA come from the germline V gene. In DNA, the CDR3 is TGTGCCAGCAGCCCAACATCGTCTTACCCCTACAATGAGCAGTTCTTC. Amino acid sequence: CASSPTSSYPYNEQFF.

The J gene is TRBJ1-2, the V gene TRBV5-1; D is uncertain. Germline CDR1 SGHRS, CDR2 YFSETQ. The CDR3 loop spans 14 amino acids. The ends were cut back, 0 bases at V and 8 bases at J, with 14 bases in the middle. CDR3 loop: CASSLAEGSSGYTF. The CDR3 bases are TGCGCCAGCAGCTTGGCGGAGGGAAGCAGCGGCTACACCTTC.

This clone was seen just once. This chain joins TRBV7-9 and TRBJ1-2, with D unresolved. Germline CDR1 and CDR2: SEHNR and FQNEAQ (reference sequence). Trimming removed 2 bases from V and 7 bases from J, with 5 bases in between. CDR3 length: 11 amino acids. CDR3 amino acids: CASSLSGGYTF. CDR3 nucleotide sequence: TGTGCCAGCAGCTTATCTGGTGGCTACACCTTC.

V is TRBV10-2 and J is TRBJ1-5, with 8 bases lining up with TRBD1. This CDR3 is built from 18 residues. After removal of 2 bases from V and 1 base from J, the junction contained 10 bases not matched to a gene. Germline V gives CDR1 WSHSY, CDR2 SAAADI. The CDR3 region is CASSERQGARISNQPQHF. Written as DNA, the CDR3 is TGCGCCAGCAGTGAGAGGCAGGGGGCGAGGATAAGCAATCAGCCCCAGCATTTT.